The sequence of this TCR beta chain was determined in a study of blood T cell repertoires in COVID-19. The overall study: The samples span acute and convalescent COVID-19 from the United States, Italy and Spain. From T cells, B-cell-depleted T cells, or PBMCs came the material, which was cDNA or gDNA.

The sample holds a few counts of this clone. How the authors handled the data: Reference gene primer amplification gave nucleated cell count estimates. Data came from immunoSEQ multiplex PCR; TCRdb stores just in-frame clones and leaves some out. V, J and clone size were drawn from that table, and D and trimming were deduced from the DNA. The table lists about 91,000 clones, roughly 86% of them singletons. The sequence was obtained from a man between 50 and 59 years old with active or convalescent COVID-19. Sequencing input: peripheral blood.

CDR3 sequence reads: CASSLWSGGPDTQYF. The CDR3 DNA reads as TGTGCCAGCAGCTTATGGTCAGGGGGCCCAGATACGCAGTATTTT. The rearrangement uses TRBV7-2 and TRBJ2-3; 8 bases match TRBD1. Germline values: CDR1 SGHTA, CDR2 FQGNSA. This CDR3 contains 15 residues. J lost 4 bases, V lost 2 bases, and 5 bases had no gene match.